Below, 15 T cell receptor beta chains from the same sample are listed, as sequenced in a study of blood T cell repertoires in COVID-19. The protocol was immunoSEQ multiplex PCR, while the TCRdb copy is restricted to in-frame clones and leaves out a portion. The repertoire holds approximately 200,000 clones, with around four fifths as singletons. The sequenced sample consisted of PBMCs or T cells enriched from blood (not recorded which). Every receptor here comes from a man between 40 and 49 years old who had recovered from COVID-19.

The CDR3 DNA follows: TGTGCCAGCAGTCGTTCGACAGGGGAAAAACTGTTTTTT. Translation: CASSRSTGEKLFF. The V call is TRBV6-5, the J call TRBJ1-4; TRBD1 agrees at 7 bases. The V gene end was trimmed by 5 bases and the J gene end by 8 bases; junction bases not matched to a gene: 5. The V gene's germline CDR1 is MNHEY and CDR2 SVGAGI. This CDR3 is built from 13 residues.

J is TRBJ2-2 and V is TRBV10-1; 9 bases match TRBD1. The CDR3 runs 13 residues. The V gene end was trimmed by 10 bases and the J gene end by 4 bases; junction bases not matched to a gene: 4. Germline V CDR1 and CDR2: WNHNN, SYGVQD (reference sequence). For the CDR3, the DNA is TGCGCCACCCCGGGACAGGGCACCGGGGAGCTGTTTTTT. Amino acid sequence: CATPGQGTGELFF.

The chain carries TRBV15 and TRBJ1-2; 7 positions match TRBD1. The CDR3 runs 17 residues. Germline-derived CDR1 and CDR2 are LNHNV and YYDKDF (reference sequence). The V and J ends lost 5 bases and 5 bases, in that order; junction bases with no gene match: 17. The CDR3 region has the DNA TGTGCCACCAGCTCTAGGGTTCAGCAGGGGGGAGTATATGGCTACACCTTC. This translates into CATSSRVQQGGVYGYTF.

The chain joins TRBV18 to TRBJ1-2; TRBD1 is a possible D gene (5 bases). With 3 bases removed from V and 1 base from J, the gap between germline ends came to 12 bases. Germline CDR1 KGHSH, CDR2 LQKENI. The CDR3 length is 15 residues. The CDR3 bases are TGTGCCAGCTCACCCTGGGACTCCATTAACTATGGCTACACCTTC. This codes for CASSPWDSINYGYTF.

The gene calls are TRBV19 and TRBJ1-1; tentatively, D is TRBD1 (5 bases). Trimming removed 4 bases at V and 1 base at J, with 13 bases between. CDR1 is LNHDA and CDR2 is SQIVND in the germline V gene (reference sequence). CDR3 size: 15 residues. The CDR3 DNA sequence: TGTGCCAGTAGTACCATAGGCAGGGCGAACACTGAAGCTTTCTTT. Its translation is CASSTIGRANTEAFF.

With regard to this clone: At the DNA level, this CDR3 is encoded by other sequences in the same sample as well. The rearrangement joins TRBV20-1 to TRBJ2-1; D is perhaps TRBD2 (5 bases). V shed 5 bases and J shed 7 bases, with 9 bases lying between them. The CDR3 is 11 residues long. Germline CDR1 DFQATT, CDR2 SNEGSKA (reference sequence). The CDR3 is CSARRGNEQFF. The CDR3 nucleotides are TGCAGTGCTCGACGGGGTAATGAGCAGTTCTTC.

The DNA of the CDR3 is TGTGCCAGCAGCCAAGTAAGGGGGCAGGAGACCCAGTACTTC. Translated, it gives CASSQVRGQETQYF. The rearrangement uses TRBV14 and TRBJ2-5, with 7 nucleotides matching TRBD1. The trim removed 1 base at V and 5 bases at J, leaving 4 bases unmatched. Germline assignment: CDR1 SGHDN and CDR2 FVKESK. This CDR3 has 14 residues.

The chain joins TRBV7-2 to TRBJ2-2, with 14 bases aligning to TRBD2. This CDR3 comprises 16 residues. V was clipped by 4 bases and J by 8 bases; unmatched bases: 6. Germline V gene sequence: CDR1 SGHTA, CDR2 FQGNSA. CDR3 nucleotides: TGTGCCAGCAGCTCAGGACTAGCGGGAGGTTTGGGGGAGCTGTTTTTT. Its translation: CASSSGLAGGLGELFF.

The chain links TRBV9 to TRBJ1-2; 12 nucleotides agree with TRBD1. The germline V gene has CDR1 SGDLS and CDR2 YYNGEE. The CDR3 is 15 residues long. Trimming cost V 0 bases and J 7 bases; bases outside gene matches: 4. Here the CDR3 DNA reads TGTGCCAGCAGCGTAGAGGGACAGGGGGCGGCTGGCTACACCTTC. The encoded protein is CASSVEGQGAAGYTF.

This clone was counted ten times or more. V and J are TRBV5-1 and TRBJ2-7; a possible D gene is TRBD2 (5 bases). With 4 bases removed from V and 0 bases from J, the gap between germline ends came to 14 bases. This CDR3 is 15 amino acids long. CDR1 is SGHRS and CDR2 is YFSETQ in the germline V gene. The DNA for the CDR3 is TGCGCCAGCAGCCCTACTAGTTCGCCCTCCTACGAGCAGTACTTC. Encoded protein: CASSPTSSPSYEQYF.

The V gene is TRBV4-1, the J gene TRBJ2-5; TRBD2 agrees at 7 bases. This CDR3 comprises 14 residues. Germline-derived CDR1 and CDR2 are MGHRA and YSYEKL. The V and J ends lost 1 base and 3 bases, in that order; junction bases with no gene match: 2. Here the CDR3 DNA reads TGCGCCAGCAGCCAAGTGGCGGGAGAAGAGACCCAGTACTTC. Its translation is CASSQVAGEETQYF.

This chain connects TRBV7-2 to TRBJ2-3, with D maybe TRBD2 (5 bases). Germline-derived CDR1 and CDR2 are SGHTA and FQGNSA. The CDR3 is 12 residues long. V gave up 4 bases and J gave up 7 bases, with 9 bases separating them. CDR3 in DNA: TGTGCCAGCAGCTCCCTAGCATATACGCAGTATTTT. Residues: CASSSLAYTQYF.

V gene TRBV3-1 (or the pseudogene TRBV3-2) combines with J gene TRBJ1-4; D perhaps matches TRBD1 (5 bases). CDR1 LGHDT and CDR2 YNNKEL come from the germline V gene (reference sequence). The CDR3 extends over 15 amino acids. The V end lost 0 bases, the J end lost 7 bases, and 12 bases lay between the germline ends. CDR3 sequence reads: CASSQEWQGGEKLFF. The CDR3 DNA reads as TGTGCCAGCAGCCAAGAGTGGCAGGGAGGTGAAAAACTGTTTTTT.

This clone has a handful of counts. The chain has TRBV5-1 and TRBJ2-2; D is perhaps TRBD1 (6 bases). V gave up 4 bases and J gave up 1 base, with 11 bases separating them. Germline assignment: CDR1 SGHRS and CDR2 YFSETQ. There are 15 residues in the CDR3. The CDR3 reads CASSIGTLNTGELFF. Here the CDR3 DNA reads TGCGCCAGCAGCATCGGGACATTGAACACCGGGGAGCTGTTTTTT. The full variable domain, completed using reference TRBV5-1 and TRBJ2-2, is KAGVTQTPRYLIKTRGQQVTLSCSPISGHRSVSWYQQTPGQGLQFLFEYFSETQRNKGNFPGRFSGRQFSNSRSEMNVSTLELGDSALYLCASSIGTLNTGELFFGEGSRLTVL.

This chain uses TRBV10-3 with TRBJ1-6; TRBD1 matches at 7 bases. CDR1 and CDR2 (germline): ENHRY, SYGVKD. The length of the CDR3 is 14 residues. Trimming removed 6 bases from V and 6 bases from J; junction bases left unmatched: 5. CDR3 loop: CAIRPGQTNSPLHF. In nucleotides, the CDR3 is TGTGCCATCAGACCGGGACAGACTAATTCACCCCTCCACTTT.